This TCR beta chain was retrieved from a study of T cell changes during pregnancy in multiple sclerosis. The V end was cut by 4 bases, the J end by 2 bases, with 9 bases between. This CDR3 comprises 13 residues. Germline V gene data show CDR1 as MNHNY and CDR2 as SVGAGI (reference sequence). Profiled with immunoSEQ multiplex PCR; TCRdb holds only in-frame clones, not every one. The sample lists about 50,000 clones; over 85% were seen once. Sequencing was performed on CD4+ T cells from peripheral blood mononuclear cells, taken before pregnancy. V is TRBV6-6 and J is TRBJ2-7, with no clear D. The receptor was isolated from a female donor with multiple sclerosis, enrolled in a pregnancy study. Here the CDR3 reads CASSSRSTYEQYF. Here the CDR3 DNA reads TGTGCCAGCAGTTCTAGGTCTACCTACGAGCAGTACTTC.